The 16 T cell receptor beta chains listed next were all sequenced from one sample in a study of immune evolution from preneoplasia to lung adenocarcinoma. Assay used: immunoSEQ multiplex PCR; TCRdb lists only in-frame clones, some missing. The sample has 7,500 to 10,000 clones, more than 70% seen once. Sequencing used FFPE minimally invasive lung adenocarcinoma tissue. The receptors stem from a person in their 70s with lung adenocarcinoma. Some clones in this sample may be carry-over from other donors' samples.

The rearrangement uses TRBV15 and TRBJ2-3, with D unclear. CDR1 and CDR2 (germline): LNHNV, YYDKDF (reference sequence). The germline V and J ends were trimmed by 0 bases and 2 bases, with 6 bases remaining between them. This CDR3 is built from 14 residues. In nucleotides, the CDR3 is TGTGCCACCAGCAGAGATTGGGTCACAGATACGCAGTATTTT. It translates to CATSRDWVTDTQYF. The entire variable domain, with the rest obtained from reference TRBV15 and TRBJ2-3, is as follows: DAMVIQNPRYQVTQFGKPVTLSCSQTLNHNVMYWYQQKSSQAPKLLFHYYDKDFNNEADTPDNFQSRRPNTSFCFLDIRSPGLGDTAMYLCATSRDWVTDTQYFGPGTRLTVL.

The rearrangement joins TRBV27 to TRBJ1-5; the match to TRBD1 covers 8 bases. Germline V gives CDR1 MNHEY, CDR2 SMNVEV (reference sequence). This CDR3 is built from 15 residues. With V trimmed by 4 bases and J by 2 bases, 4 bases remained unmatched. This CDR3 reads CASSSQGAGNQPQHF. The CDR3 DNA follows: TGTGCCAGCAGTTCCCAGGGGGCGGGCAATCAGCCCCAGCATTTT.

The chain employs TRBV2 and TRBJ2-1; 7 nucleotides line up with TRBD1. The CDR3 covers 14 residues. Germline V lookup: CDR1 SNHLY, CDR2 FYNNEI. With V trimmed by 8 bases and J by 3 bases, 7 bases remained unmatched. This CDR3 is CASRGQPVYNEQFF. In nucleotides, the CDR3 is TGTGCCAGCCGGGGACAGCCTGTCTACAATGAGCAGTTCTTC.

CDR3 nucleotides: TGCAGCGTTCTTACCGGCTTGAACACTGAAGCTTTCTTT. Protein product: CSVLTGLNTEAFF. The J gene is TRBJ1-1, the V gene TRBV29-1; no clear D. This CDR3 is 13 amino acids long. The germline gives CDR1 SQVTM, CDR2 ANQGSEA. Trimming removed 5 bases at V and 0 bases at J, with 10 bases between.

The CDR3 sequence is CASSFPRLGTGIYEQYF. The DNA for the CDR3 is TGTGCCAGCAGCTTTCCCAGGTTAGGGACAGGTATCTACGAGCAGTACTTC. J is TRBJ2-7 and V is TRBV7-2, with 8 bases matching TRBD1. CDR1 is SGHTA, CDR2 FQGNSA, per germline. J gave up 3 bases and V 3 bases, and 13 bases lay outside the gene matches. The CDR3 contains 17 residues.

This clone showed up just a few times. The V call is TRBV6-6, the J call TRBJ1-2; 7 bases agree with TRBD1. CDR3 length: 11 residues. V was clipped by 7 bases and J by 7 bases; unmatched bases: 3. In germline, CDR1 is MNHNY, CDR2 SVGAGI (reference sequence). CDR3 sequence reads: CASTGGSGYTF. CDR3 nucleotide sequence: TGTGCCAGCACAGGGGGATCTGGCTACACCTTC.

The genes are TRBV7-9 and TRBJ2-1; tentatively, D is TRBD1 (6 bases). The length of the CDR3 is 11 residues. The germline gives CDR1 SEHNR, CDR2 FQNEAQ (reference sequence). Trimming pared 3 bases from V and 15 bases from J, leaving 12 bases between. The CDR3 spells CASSLEQGAFF. The CDR3 DNA reads TGTGCCAGCAGCTTGGAACAGGGTGCGTTCTTC.

This chain links TRBV7-9 with TRBJ1-2; D is possibly TRBD1 (5 bases). V gave up 4 bases and J gave up 4 bases, with 7 bases separating them. The CDR3 runs 12 residues. Per the germline V gene, CDR1 is SEHNR and CDR2 is FQNEAQ (reference sequence). The CDR3: CASSSGTYGYTF. The DNA of the CDR3 is TGTGCCAGCAGCTCCGGGACCTATGGCTACACCTTC. The full variable domain, rest sourced from reference TRBV7-9 and TRBJ1-2, is DTGVSQNPRHKITKRGQNVTFRCDPISEHNRLYWYRQTLGQGPEFLTYFQNEAQLEKSRLLSDRFSAERPKGSFSTLEIQRTEQGDSAMYLCASSSGTYGYTFGSGTRLTVV.

The chain is built from TRBV18 and TRBJ2-5; D unclear. The V end was cut by 3 bases, the J end by 5 bases, with 13 bases between. The length of the CDR3 is 14 residues. From germline, CDR1 is KGHSH and CDR2 LQKENI. The CDR3 DNA is TGTGCCAGCTCACCGGTGCCCGCCAGGGAGACCCAGTACTTC. Protein product: CASSPVPARETQYF.

V and J are TRBV5-4 and TRBJ2-1; 9 nucleotides line up with TRBD2. V gave up 5 bases and J gave up 7 bases; unmatched junction bases: 10. The CDR3 is made up of 15 amino acids. CDR1 and CDR2 (germline): SGHNT, YYREEE (reference sequence). The CDR3 nucleotides are TGTGCCAGCAGGGTTGGCGGGAGGGCCTTTAATGAGCAGTTCTTC. Translated: CASRVGGRAFNEQFF.

This clone was recorded only once. The CDR3: CASSLTMVGGNEQYF. The DNA of the CDR3 is TGTGCCAGCAGCCTCACTATGGTAGGAGGGAACGAGCAGTACTTC. The chain joins TRBV14 to TRBJ2-7; a weak D match, TRBD2 (6 bases). Germline V gene sequence: CDR1 SGHDN, CDR2 FVKESK. The CDR3 sequence is 15 residues long. Trimming stripped 4 bases from V and 5 bases from J, with 18 bases between.

The chain has TRBV19 and TRBJ1-2; the match to TRBD1 covers 7 bases. Trimming removed 10 bases from V and 4 bases from J; junction bases left unmatched: 9. Germline CDR1 is LNHDA and CDR2 is SQIVND (reference sequence). The CDR3 is 13 amino acids. As DNA, the CDR3 is TGTGCCACGCGGACAGGAAAGTCCTATGGCTACACCTTC. This encodes CATRTGKSYGYTF.

The chain combines TRBV23-1 with TRBJ2-3; D not resolved. TRBV23-1 is an ORF, with its function uncertain. This CDR3 spans 19 amino acids. V lost 3 bases and J lost 4, with 26 bases in between. As DNA, the CDR3 is TGCGCCAGCAGTCATCCACTATCAGGTGTAGTTCTAGGTCCAGATACGCAGTATTTT. Amino acid sequence: CASSHPLSGVVLGPDTQYF.

The genes are TRBV4-1 and TRBJ2-5; unclear D gene. Trimming left V 0 bases short and J 4 bases short, with 9 bases between. CDR1 and CDR2 from the germline V gene are MGHRA and YSYEKL. The CDR3 has 14 amino acids. The CDR3 region has the DNA TGCGCCAGCAGCCAAGACCCCTGGGGAGAGACCCAGTACTTC. Protein: CASSQDPWGETQYF.

The chain recombines TRBV28 with TRBJ1-2; possible D gene TRBD1, 5 bases. Trimming cost V 8 bases and J 3 bases, with 13 bases left between them. Germline V gives CDR1 MDHEN, CDR2 SYDVKM. This CDR3 has 13 residues. CDR3 region: CASGGTRDYGYTF. The CDR3 DNA is TGTGCCAGCGGGGGAACCAGGGACTATGGCTACACCTTC.

This chain connects TRBV4-2 to TRBJ2-7, with D unresolved. The CDR3 is 13 residues long. V dropped 1 base and J dropped 3 bases, with 7 bases sitting between them. Germline values: CDR1 LGHNA, CDR2 YNFKEQ. CDR3 DNA: TGTGCCAGCAGCCAAGGGGCTGGCTACGAGCAGTACTTC. This codes for CASSQGAGYEQYF.